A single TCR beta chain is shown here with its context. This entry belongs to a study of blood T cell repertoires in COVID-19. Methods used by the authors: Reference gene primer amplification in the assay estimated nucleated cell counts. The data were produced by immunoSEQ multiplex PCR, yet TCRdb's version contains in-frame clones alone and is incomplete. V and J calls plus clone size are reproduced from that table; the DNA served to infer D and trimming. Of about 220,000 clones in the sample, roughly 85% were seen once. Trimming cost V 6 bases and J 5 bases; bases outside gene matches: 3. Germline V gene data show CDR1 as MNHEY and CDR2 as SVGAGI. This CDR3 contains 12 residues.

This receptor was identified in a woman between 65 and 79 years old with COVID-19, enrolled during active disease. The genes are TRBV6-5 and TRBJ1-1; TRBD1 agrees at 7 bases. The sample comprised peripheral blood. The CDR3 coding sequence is TGTGCCAGCAGAAGGGGGCAAACTGAAGCTTTCTTT. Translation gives CASRRGQTEAFF.